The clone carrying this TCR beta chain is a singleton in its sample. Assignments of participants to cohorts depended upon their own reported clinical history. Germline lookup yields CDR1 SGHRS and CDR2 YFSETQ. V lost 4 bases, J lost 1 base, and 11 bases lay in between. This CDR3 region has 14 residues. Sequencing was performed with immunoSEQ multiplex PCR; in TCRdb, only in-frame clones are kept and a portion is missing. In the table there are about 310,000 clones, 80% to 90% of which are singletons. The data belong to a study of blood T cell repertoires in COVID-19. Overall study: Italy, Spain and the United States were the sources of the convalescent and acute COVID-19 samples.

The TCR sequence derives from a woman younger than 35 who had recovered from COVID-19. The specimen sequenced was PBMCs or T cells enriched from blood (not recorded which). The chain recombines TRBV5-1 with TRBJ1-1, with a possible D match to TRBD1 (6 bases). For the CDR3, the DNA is TGCGCCAGCAGCAGGACAGTCCAGAACACTGAAGCTTTCTTT. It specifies CASSRTVQNTEAFF.